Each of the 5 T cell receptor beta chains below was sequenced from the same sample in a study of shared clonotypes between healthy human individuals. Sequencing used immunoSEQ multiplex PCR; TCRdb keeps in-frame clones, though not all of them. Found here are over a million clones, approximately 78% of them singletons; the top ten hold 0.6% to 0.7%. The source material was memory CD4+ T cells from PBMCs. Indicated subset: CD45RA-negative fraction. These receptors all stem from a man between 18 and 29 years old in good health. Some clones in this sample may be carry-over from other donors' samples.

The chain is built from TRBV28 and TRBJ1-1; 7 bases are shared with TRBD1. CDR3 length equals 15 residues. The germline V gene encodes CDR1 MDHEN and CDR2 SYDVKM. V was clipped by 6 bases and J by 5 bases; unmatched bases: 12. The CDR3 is CASRGEDRRKTEAFF. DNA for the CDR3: TGTGCCAGCAGGGGAGAGGACAGGCGTAAAACTGAAGCTTTCTTT.

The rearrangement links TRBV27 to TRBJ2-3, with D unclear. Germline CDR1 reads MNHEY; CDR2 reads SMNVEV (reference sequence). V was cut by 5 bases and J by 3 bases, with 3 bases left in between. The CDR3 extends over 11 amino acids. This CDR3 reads CASSKTDTQYF. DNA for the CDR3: TGTGCCAGCAGTAAAACAGATACGCAGTATTTT.

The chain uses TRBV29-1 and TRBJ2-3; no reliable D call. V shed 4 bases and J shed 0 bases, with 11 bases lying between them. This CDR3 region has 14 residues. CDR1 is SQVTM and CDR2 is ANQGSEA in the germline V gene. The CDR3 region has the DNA TGCAGCGTTGTAGAGGTACTTAGCACAGATACGCAGTATTTT. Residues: CSVVEVLSTDTQYF.

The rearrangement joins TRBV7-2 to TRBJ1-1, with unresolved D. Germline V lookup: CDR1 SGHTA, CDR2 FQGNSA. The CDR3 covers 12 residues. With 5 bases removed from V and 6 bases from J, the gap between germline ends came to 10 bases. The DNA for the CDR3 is TGTGCCAGCAGCCCCAGTACCCCTGAAGCTTTCTTT. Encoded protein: CASSPSTPEAFF.

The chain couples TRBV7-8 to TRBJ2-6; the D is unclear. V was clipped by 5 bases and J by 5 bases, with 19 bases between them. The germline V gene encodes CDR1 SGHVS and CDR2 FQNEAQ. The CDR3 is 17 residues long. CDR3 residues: CASSGQMPQSRANVLTF. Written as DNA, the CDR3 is TGTGCCAGCAGCGGGCAGATGCCACAAAGTCGGGCCAACGTCCTGACTTTC.